A selection of T cell receptor beta chains follows, all from one sample in a study of T cells in Graves' hyperthyroidism and ophthalmopathy. From the multiplex PCR reads, TCRdb called clonotypes with MiXCR, one entry per CDR3 protein. Of more than 500,000 distinct CDR3 sequences in the sample, 40% to 55% are singletons; the top ten hold about 40%. Sequenced: peripheral blood or thyroid tissue (not recorded which). Every receptor here comes from an adult woman with Graves' disease, either hyperthyroidism or ophthalmopathy (not recorded which). The conserved cysteine and the conserved F or W are not part of the CDR3 here.

J	V	length	CDR3
TRBJ2-7	TRBV7-2	10	ASSLTWDEQY
TRBJ1-2	TRBV28	10	ASRGWGYGYT
TRBJ1-2	TRBV14	12	ASSWDRGRNGYT
TRBJ1-4	TRBV5-4	13	ASSSSGTIREKLF
TRBJ1-1	TRBV19	13	ASSKNRLMNTEAF
TRBJ1-1	TRBV13	13	ASSFSTGGGTEAF
TRBJ1-2	TRBV28	13	ASSLLQSSNYGYT
TRBJ2-7	TRBV10-3	16	AISGTGRTSGGTYEQY
TRBJ1-6	TRBV20-1	15	SAGASGRGVYNSPLH
TRBJ1-1	TRBV5-1	12	ASSLVPGSTEAF
TRBJ2-5	TRBV20-1	9	SAGRGETQY
TRBJ2-7	TRBV5-6	10	ASSGQYYEQY
TRBJ1-5	TRBV20-1	13	SALSWDRGYQPQH
TRBJ2-2	TRBV9	11	ASSVDFTGELF
TRBJ1-5	TRBV10-2	10	ASSEQDQPQH
TRBJ1-2	TRBV4-2	13	ASSPDRGANYGYT
TRBJ2-7	TRBV7-8	12	ASSLTGGSYEQY
TRBJ2-5	TRBV7-3	14	ASSSGGSSGQETQY
TRBJ1-3	TRBV9	11	ASSRTDMNTIY
TRBJ1-1	TRBV10-3	12	ASRGSNMNTEAF
TRBJ2-5	TRBV5-1	11	ASSFSHGETQY
TRBJ1-6	TRBV13	13	ASSSTGGFDSPLH
TRBJ1-3	TRBV29-1	14	SVELGGTSSGNTIY
TRBJ1-2	TRBV10-3	12	AIMGGRANYGYT
TRBJ2-1	TRBV7-9	13	ASSFMGTGANEQF
TRBJ1-2	TRBV12-3/TRBV12-4	10	ASSGDRVGYT
TRBJ1-4	TRBV6-1	14	ASSEAAGARMNNCF
TRBJ2-5	TRBV24-1	12	ATSDAAGQETQY
TRBJ2-2	TRBV5-1	14	ASSLQSGRTVGELF
TRBJ1-5	TRBV4-1	14	ASSQEDPRQYQPQH
TRBJ1-2	TRBV7-2	13	ASSLVLQGDYGYT
TRBJ2-7	TRBV7-2	13	ASSPFRGRGYEQY
TRBJ2-5	TRBV7-2	12	ASSFKGVQETQY
TRBJ2-6	TRBV11-2	12	ASGTPGGANVLT
TRBJ1-1	TRBV5-1	12	ASSSAGTANEAF
TRBJ1-1	TRBV7-9	14	ASSPGGARRNTEAF
TRBJ2-5	TRBV10-3	11	AISGGQRETQY
TRBJ1-6	TRBV7-9	11	ASGAPGDSPLH
TRBJ2-7	TRBV11-3	11	ASSKSGSGEQY
TRBJ1-5	TRBV20-1	11	SASDGTNQPQH
TRBJ2-5	TRBV7-9	11	ASSFWGRETQY
TRBJ1-5	TRBV7-2	13	ASSQGTRENQPQH
TRBJ1-2	TRBV9	12	ASSVTGIAYGYT
TRBJ1-3	TRBV3-1	12	ASTSGGRGNTIY
TRBJ2-2	TRBV7-2	14	ATPGTRQTNTGELF
TRBJ1-5	TRBV20-1	14	SAPREGSYSNQPQH
TRBJ2-4	TRBV7-2	11	ASSLRAVNIQY
TRBJ1-6	TRBV25-1	15	ASSDSGQGKGNSPLH
TRBJ2-3	TRBV7-2	13	ASRLAGGTTDTQY
TRBJ1-2	TRBV29-1	11	SVTGGTAVGYT
TRBJ2-7	TRBV7-9	14	ASSPSRGPHTYEQY
TRBJ1-1	TRBV5-6	10	ASSLDSLKLF
TRBJ1-3	TRBV13	11	ASSPQRRNTIY
TRBJ2-7	TRBV5-6	13	ASSLSPRQTYEQY
TRBJ1-5	TRBV10-3	14	AISASGGASNQPQH
TRBJ1-3	TRBV5-1	14	ASSQRPVGDGNTIY